Each of the 16 T cell receptor beta chains below was sequenced from the same sample in a study of lymphopenia after photon versus proton radiotherapy. Generated by immunoSEQ multiplex PCR, the TCRdb table keeps only in-frame clones and is missing some. Here the sample spans 30,000 to 40,000 clones, nearly 85% being singletons. The sequenced sample was peripheral blood, obtained from a patient treated with proton-based radiotherapy. The receptor set was obtained from a woman aged 70-85 years with pancreatic cancer.

V usage is TRBV7-9 and J usage is TRBJ2-7, with TRBD1 matching 7 bases. Unmatched junction bases numbered 9, after V lost 1 base and J lost 6 bases. This CDR3 spans 15 amino acids. CDR1 is SEHNR and CDR2 is FQNEAQ in the germline V gene (reference sequence). In nucleotides, the CDR3 is TGTGCCAGCAGCTTAGTGTCTGAGACAGGGCGCGAGCAGTACTTC. It specifies CASSLVSETGREQYF.

V is TRBV6-1 and J is TRBJ1-3; a possible D gene is TRBD1 (5 bases). The CDR3 runs 16 residues. The V end lost 3 bases, the J end lost 0 bases, and 12 bases lay between the germline ends. Germline V lookup: CDR1 MNHNS, CDR2 SASEGT. The CDR3 nucleotides are TGTGCCAGCAGTGATGGGCGTGGGGGCTCTGGAAACACCATATATTTT. This translates into CASSDGRGGSGNTIYF.

The rearrangement uses TRBV2 and TRBJ1-6; D may be TRBD1 (5 bases). CDR1 is SNHLY and CDR2 is FYNNEI in the germline V gene. The V end was cut by 4 bases, the J end by 10 bases, with 14 bases between. The CDR3 is 14 residues long. The CDR3: CASSGGRGVSPLHF. CDR3 DNA sequence: TGTGCCAGCAGTGGTGGGAGGGGAGTCTCACCCCTCCACTTT. The whole variable domain, filled in from reference TRBV2 and TRBJ1-6, reads EPEVTQTPSHQVTQMGQEVILRCVPISNHLYFYWYRQILGQKVEFLVSFYNNEISEKSEIFDDQFSVERPDGSNFTLKIRSTKLEDSAMYFCASSGGRGVSPLHFGNGTRLTVT.

This chain links TRBV7-2 with TRBJ2-5; D gene unclear. The CDR3 covers 12 residues. Germline V CDR1 and CDR2: SGHTA, FQGNSA. V shed 1 base and J shed 3 bases, with 3 bases lying between them. The CDR3 region is CASSLGEETQYF. CDR3 nucleotide sequence: TGTGCCAGCAGCTTAGGGGAAGAGACCCAGTACTTC.

The chain links TRBV19 to TRBJ2-1; 9 positions agree with TRBD1. This CDR3 is built from 14 residues. The V gene's germline CDR1 is LNHDA and CDR2 SQIVND (reference sequence). V shed 4 bases and J 6 bases; nucleotides not matched to a gene: 4. This chain's CDR3 is CASSTGTGFNEQFF. As DNA, the CDR3 is TGTGCCAGTAGTACCGGGACAGGGTTCAATGAGCAGTTCTTC.

This chain connects TRBV11-3 to TRBJ1-1; 8 bases line up with TRBD1. Trimming took 5 bases from V and 1 from J; bases not matched to a gene: 3. There are 14 residues in the CDR3. CDR1 is SGHNT and CDR2 is YENEEA in the germline V gene. The CDR3 DNA reads as TGTGCCAGCAGCGGAGACAGGGGGAACACTGAAGCTTTCTTT. Translating gives CASSGDRGNTEAFF.

This sequence joins TRBV2 and TRBJ2-1; 13 bases are a match to TRBD2. The germline V gene encodes CDR1 SNHLY and CDR2 FYNNEI. V lost 6 bases to trimming and J lost 0 bases; unmatched junction nucleotides: 11. This CDR3 has 19 amino acids. The CDR3 sequence is CASSLRLAGGPSSYNEQFF. The DNA for the CDR3 is TGTGCCAGCAGCCTCCGACTAGCGGGAGGACCTAGCTCCTACAATGAGCAGTTCTTC.

This clone was counted only a few times. The chain combines TRBV6-1 with TRBJ2-3; TRBD1 matches at 11 bases. The V gene's germline CDR1 is MNHNS and CDR2 SASEGT. CDR3 size: 15 residues. Trimming at V came to 6 bases and at J to 6 bases, leaving 8 bases not matched to a gene. The CDR3 DNA reads as TGTGCCAGCAGCGTCGGGACAGGGGGATCGGATACGCAGTATTTT. Translated, it gives CASSVGTGGSDTQYF.

The chain is built from TRBV19 and TRBJ2-6; tentative D call: TRBD1 (6 bases). CDR1 and CDR2 from the germline V gene are LNHDA and SQIVND (reference sequence). CDR3 length equals 16 residues. V was cut by 3 bases and J by 0 bases, with 9 bases left in between. DNA of the CDR3: TGTGCCAGTAGTATTCAAGGGGGCTCTGGGGCCAACGTCCTGACTTTC. It encodes CASSIQGGSGANVLTF.

CDR3: CASSWAGLAGEGDTQYF. CDR3 nucleotides: TGTGCCAGCAGCTGGGCCGGACTAGCGGGAGAGGGGGATACGCAGTATTTT. The gene calls are TRBV11-3 and TRBJ2-3; 13 bases align to TRBD2. The ends lost 4 bases at V and 6 bases at J; junction bases unmatched: 10. CDR3 length equals 17 residues. CDR1 is SGHNT, CDR2 YENEEA, per germline.

The chain employs TRBV11-2 and TRBJ2-3, with 8 nucleotides matching TRBD2. Per the germline V gene, CDR1 is SGHAT and CDR2 is FQNNGV. CDR3 length: 15 residues. With 5 bases clipped from V and 1 base from J, the junction kept 5 bases outside the gene matches. Written as DNA, the CDR3 is TGTGCCAGCAGCCCAGCGGGAGTTGGCACAGATACGCAGTATTTT. It encodes CASSPAGVGTDTQYF.

This CDR3 reads CASSRKSTGGSGYTF. CDR3 nucleotide sequence: TGTGCCAGCAGTAGAAAATCGACAGGGGGGAGCGGCTACACCTTC. The chain is built from TRBV5-6 and TRBJ1-2, with TRBD1 matching 9 bases. The CDR3 spans 15 residues. CDR1 is SGHDT, CDR2 YYEEEE, per germline. The ends lost 5 bases at V and 8 bases at J; junction bases unmatched: 13.

V is TRBV5-4 and J is TRBJ1-6; D remains unclear. Trimming removed 4 bases from V and 7 bases from J, with 15 bases in between. From germline, CDR1 is SGHNT and CDR2 YYREEE (reference sequence). The CDR3 extends over 15 amino acids. The CDR3 region has the DNA TGTGCCAGCAGCCCTTGGGGAGGGAACAATTCACCCCTCCACTTT. It specifies CASSPWGGNNSPLHF. Drawing the rest from reference TRBV5-4 and TRBJ1-6, the complete variable domain is ETGVTQSPTHLIKTRGQQVTLRCSSQSGHNTVSWYQQALGQGPQFIFQYYREEENGRGNFPPRFSGLQFPNYSSELNVNALELDDSALYLCASSPWGGNNSPLHFGNGTRLTVT.

The V and J genes are TRBV5-1 and TRBJ2-7; tentative D call: TRBD1 (6 bases). Germline CDR1 and CDR2: SGHRS and YFSETQ. Trimming pared 4 bases from V and 7 bases from J, leaving 24 bases between. CDR3 length equals 16 residues. For the CDR3, the DNA is TGCGCCAGCAGCGCAACTCCACAGGGTGGCCAAGGGGAGCAGTACTTC. As protein: CASSATPQGGQGEQYF.

In its sample, this clone was seen once. This chain connects TRBV7-2 to TRBJ2-5; TRBD1 matches at 9 bases. The CDR3 sequence is 16 residues long. Germline CDR1 and CDR2: SGHTA and FQGNSA. The V and J ends lost 3 bases and 5 bases, in that order; junction bases with no gene match: 10. CDR3 loop: CASSFRWGTGTETQYF. The CDR3 bases are TGTGCCAGCAGCTTCCGATGGGGGACAGGGACGGAGACCCAGTACTTC.

A single count supports this clone. The rearrangement links TRBV9 to TRBJ2-7, with 8 positions matching TRBD2. This CDR3 has 17 residues. Germline-derived CDR1 and CDR2 are SGDLS and YYNGEE. The V segment lost 3 bases and the J segment 0 bases; nucleotides outside the gene matches: 11. The CDR3, as DNA: TGTGCCAGCAGCGCGGGGGGGATGGCAGCGAACTCCTACGAGCAGTACTTC. Its protein product is CASSAGGMAANSYEQYF.